The 15 T cell receptor beta chains below all came from one sample that was sequenced in a study of T cell repertoires in cytomegalovirus infection. In TCRdb, the reads were re-called with MiXCR into one record per CDR3 protein. In the table there are hundreds of thousands of distinct CDR3 sequences, approximately 31% of which are singletons. Specimen: PBMCs. The origin of the receptors is a human donor in good health (CMV status not recorded). Some clones in this sample may be carry-over from other donors' samples.

The V gene is TRBV19, the J gene TRBJ1-1, with a possible D match to TRBD1 (5 bases). V lost 7 bases to trimming and J lost 2 bases, with 11 bases between them. The CDR3 contains 13 residues. Germline V lookup: CDR1 LNHDA, CDR2 SQIVND (reference sequence). CDR3 sequence (DNA): TGTGCCAGTACAGGCGGGGCCAACACTGAAGCTTTCTTT. It encodes CASTGGANTEAFF.

Concerning this clonotype: The CDR3 does not end in the conserved phenylalanine or tryptophan, so this is likely a read error. The chain combines TRBV27 with TRBJ2-3; a weak D match, TRBD2 (6 bases). V gave up 3 bases and J gave up 3 bases, with 7 bases separating them. CDR1 and CDR2 from the germline V gene are MNHEY and SMNVEV (reference sequence). The CDR3 length is 13 residues. The DNA of the CDR3 is TGTGCCAGCAGTTTGGCGGGGACAGATACGCAGTATGTT. This gives the protein CASSLAGTDTQYV.

In this sample, this clonotype turned up a few times. The genes are TRBV6-5 and TRBJ1-1, with TRBD1 matching 11 bases. The germline V gene has CDR1 MNHEY and CDR2 SVGAGI. With V trimmed by 9 bases and J by 5 bases, 8 bases remained unmatched. The CDR3 consists of 14 residues. The CDR3 is CASSDRGLFTEAFF. The DNA of the CDR3 is TGTGCCAGTTCGGACAGGGGGCTGTTTACTGAAGCTTTCTTT.

This clonotype showed up many times. The V call is TRBV6-2 or TRBV6-3, the J call TRBJ2-2, with 8 bases that match TRBD1. The CDR3 has 13 amino acids. The V and J ends lost 6 bases and 6 bases, in that order; junction bases with no gene match: 3. Per the germline V gene, CDR1 is MNHEY and CDR2 is SVGEGT. CDR3: CASSLTGAGELFF. The CDR3, as DNA: TGTGCCAGCAGCCTGACAGGGGCCGGGGAGCTGTTTTTT.

A note on this clonotype: With a much larger clone just one base away, this may be a read error. This sequence joins TRBV7-3 and TRBJ1-2, with D maybe TRBD1 (5 bases). Germline CDR1 is SGHTA and CDR2 is FQGTGA. CDR3 size: 14 residues. CDR3 region: CSSSLTATPHGYTF. The CDR3 DNA follows: TGTTCCAGCAGCTTGACAGCTACCCCGCATGGCTACACCTTC. The full variable domain, rest sourced from reference TRBV7-3 and TRBJ1-2, is GAGVSQTPSNKVTEKGKYVELRCDPISGHTALYWYRQSLGQGPEFLIYFQGTGAADDSGLPNDRFFAVRPEGSVSTLKIQRTERGDSAVYLCSSSLTATPHGYTFGSGTRLTVV.

Of note for this clonotype: Just one base apart from a much larger clone, this may be a read error. The V call is TRBV7-6, the J call TRBJ2-1; TRBD1 is a possible D gene (6 bases). With 5 bases removed from V and 8 bases from J, the gap between germline ends came to 31 bases. The CDR3 loop spans 19 amino acids. Per germline, CDR1 SGHVS and CDR2 FNYEAQ. Here the CDR3 DNA reads TGTGCCAGCAGCATCGACAGGTTAAATGGGGCAAGGGGTAACCATGAGCAGTTCTTC. Translation: CASSIDRLNGARGNHEQFF.

The table lists this clonotype with a few counts. J is TRBJ1-2 and V is TRBV5-1; D remains unclear. This CDR3 has 15 residues. V gave up 0 bases and J gave up 8 bases, with 17 bases separating them. Germline CDR1 and CDR2: SGHRS and YFSETQ. The CDR3 is CASSLDVSKIGGYTF. DNA for the CDR3: TGCGCCAGCAGCTTGGATGTCAGCAAAATCGGGGGCTACACCTTC.

The chain joins TRBV5-1 to TRBJ2-5; no clear D gene. Germline loops: CDR1 SGHRS, CDR2 YFSETQ. Trimming shortened V by 0 bases and J by 5 bases, and 14 bases separated the two germline ends. The CDR3 spans 15 residues. Written as DNA, the CDR3 is TGCGCCAGCAGCTTGGGTGGCCGTGCGGTGGAGACCCAGTACTTC. Translation gives CASSLGGRAVETQYF. Looking up the rest from reference TRBV5-1 and TRBJ2-5 gives the full variable domain: KAGVTQTPRYLIKTRGQQVTLSCSPISGHRSVSWYQQTPGQGLQFLFEYFSETQRNKGNFPGRFSGRQFSNSRSEMNVSTLELGDSALYLCASSLGGRAVETQYFGPGTRLLVL.

The rearrangement joins TRBV12-3 or TRBV12-4 to TRBJ1-2, with a possible D match to TRBD1 (6 bases). This CDR3 has 13 residues. V was trimmed by 8 bases and J by 4 bases, leaving 14 bases between them. The CDR3 DNA reads TGTGCCAGCGTCGCAGGGGACCTCTATGGCTACACCTTC. It translates to CASVAGDLYGYTF.

The CDR3 loop is CASSPGSTGEVADTQYF. The CDR3 nucleotides read TGCGCCAGCAGCCCGGGCTCGACAGGGGAGGTAGCAGATACGCAGTATTTT. V is TRBV5-1 and J is TRBJ2-3; 8 bases fit TRBD1. CDR1 is SGHRS, CDR2 YFSETQ, per germline. The CDR3 has 17 residues. Germline trimming cut 4 bases from V and 4 bases from J; bases unmatched to any gene: 14.

This clonotype was counted many times. The chain couples TRBV7-2 to TRBJ1-2, with D possibly matching TRBD1 (6 bases). The CDR3 covers 13 residues. The germline V gene encodes CDR1 SGHTA and CDR2 FQGNSA. Trimming cost V 2 bases and J 3 bases, with 7 bases left between them. The CDR3 is CASSLKGDYGYTF. The CDR3 DNA follows: TGTGCCAGCAGCTTAAAGGGGGACTATGGCTACACCTTC.

V gene TRBV11-2 combines with J gene TRBJ2-5, with D perhaps TRBD1 or TRBD2 (5 bases each). The length of the CDR3 is 14 residues. V lost 4 bases and J lost 2, with 11 bases in between. Germline V lookup: CDR1 SGHAT, CDR2 FQNNGV. The CDR3 nucleotides read TGTGCCAGCAGCTCCACAGGACTTCAAGAGACCCAGTACTTC. Translating gives CASSSTGLQETQYF.

This clonotype occurred a few times. CDR3 nucleotide sequence: TGTGCCAGCAGTCTAACGGGGGAGCTCACCGGGGAGCTGTTTTTT. Translating gives CASSLTGELTGELFF. The chain is built from TRBV4-2 and TRBJ2-2; a weak D match, TRBD2 (6 bases). Germline V lookup: CDR1 LGHNA, CDR2 YNFKEQ. Trimming took 6 bases from V and 4 from J, leaving 15 bases between them. There are 15 residues in the CDR3.

This clonotype was picked up a small number of times. This chain joins TRBV5-5 and TRBJ1-2; D ambiguous. The CDR3 spans 17 residues. V dropped 1 base and J dropped 0 bases, with 16 bases sitting between them. Germline V gene data show CDR1 as SGHKS and CDR2 as YYEKEE (reference sequence). The CDR3 sequence: CASSLIDKGRANYGYTF. In DNA form, the CDR3 reads TGTGCCAGCAGCTTGATCGATAAGGGCCGGGCTAACTATGGCTACACCTTC.

This chain uses TRBV6-4 with TRBJ1-1; D gene unclear. Germline V gene lookup returns CDR1 MRHNA and CDR2 SNTAGT. Trimming shortened V by 3 bases and J by 0 bases, and 5 bases separated the two germline ends. This CDR3 is 13 amino acids long. The CDR3 sequence: CASSEWLNTEAFF. The CDR3 nucleotides read TGTGCCAGCAGTGAATGGCTGAACACTGAAGCTTTCTTT.